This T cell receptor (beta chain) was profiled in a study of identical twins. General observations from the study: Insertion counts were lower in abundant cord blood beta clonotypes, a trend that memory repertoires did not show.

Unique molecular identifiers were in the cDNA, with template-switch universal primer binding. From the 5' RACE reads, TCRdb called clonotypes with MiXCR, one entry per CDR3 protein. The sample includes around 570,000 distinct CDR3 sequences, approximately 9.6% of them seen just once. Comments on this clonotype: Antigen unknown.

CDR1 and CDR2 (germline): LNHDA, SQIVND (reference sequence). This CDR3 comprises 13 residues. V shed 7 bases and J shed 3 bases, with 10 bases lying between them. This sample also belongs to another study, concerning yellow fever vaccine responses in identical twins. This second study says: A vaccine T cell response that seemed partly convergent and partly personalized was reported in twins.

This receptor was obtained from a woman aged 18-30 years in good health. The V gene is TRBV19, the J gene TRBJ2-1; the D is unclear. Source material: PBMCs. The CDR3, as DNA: TGTGCCAGTATGACCGGAAACTACAATGAGCAGTTCTTC. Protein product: CASMTGNYNEQFF.